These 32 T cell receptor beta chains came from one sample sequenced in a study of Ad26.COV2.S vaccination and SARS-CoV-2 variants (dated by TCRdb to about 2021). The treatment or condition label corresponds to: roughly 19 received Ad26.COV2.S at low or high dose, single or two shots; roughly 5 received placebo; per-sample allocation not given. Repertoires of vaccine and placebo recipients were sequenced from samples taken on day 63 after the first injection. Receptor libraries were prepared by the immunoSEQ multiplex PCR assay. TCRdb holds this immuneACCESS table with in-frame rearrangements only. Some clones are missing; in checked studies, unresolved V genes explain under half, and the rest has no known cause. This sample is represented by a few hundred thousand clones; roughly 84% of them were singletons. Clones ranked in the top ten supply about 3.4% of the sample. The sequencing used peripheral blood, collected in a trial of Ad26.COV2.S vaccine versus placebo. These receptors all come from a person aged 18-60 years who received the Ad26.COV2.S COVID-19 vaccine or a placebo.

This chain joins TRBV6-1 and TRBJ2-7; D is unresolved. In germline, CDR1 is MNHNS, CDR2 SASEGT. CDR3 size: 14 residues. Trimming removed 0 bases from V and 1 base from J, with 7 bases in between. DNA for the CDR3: TGTGCCAGCAGTGAAGCGGGCAGTTCCTACGAGCAGTACTTC. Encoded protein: CASSEAGSSYEQYF.

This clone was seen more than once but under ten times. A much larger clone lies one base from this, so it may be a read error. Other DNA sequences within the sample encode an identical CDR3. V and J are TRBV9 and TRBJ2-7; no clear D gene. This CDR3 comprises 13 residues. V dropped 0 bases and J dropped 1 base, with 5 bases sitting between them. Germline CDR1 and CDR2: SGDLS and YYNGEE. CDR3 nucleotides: TGTGCCAGCAGCGTAGAGGGATCCTACGAGCAGTACTTC. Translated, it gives CASSVEGSYEQYF.

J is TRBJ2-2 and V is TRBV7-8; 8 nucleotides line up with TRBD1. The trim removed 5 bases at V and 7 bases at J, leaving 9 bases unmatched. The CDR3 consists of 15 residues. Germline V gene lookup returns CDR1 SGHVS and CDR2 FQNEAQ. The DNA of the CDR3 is TGTGCCAGCAGCGCCCGGACAGGGAAGGGCGGGGAGCTGTTTTTT. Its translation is CASSARTGKGGELFF.

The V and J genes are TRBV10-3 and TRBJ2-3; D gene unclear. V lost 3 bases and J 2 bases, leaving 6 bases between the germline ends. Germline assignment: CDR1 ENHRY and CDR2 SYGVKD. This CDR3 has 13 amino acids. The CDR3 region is CAISELSTDTQYF. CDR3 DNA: TGTGCCATCAGTGAACTATCCACAGATACGCAGTATTTT.

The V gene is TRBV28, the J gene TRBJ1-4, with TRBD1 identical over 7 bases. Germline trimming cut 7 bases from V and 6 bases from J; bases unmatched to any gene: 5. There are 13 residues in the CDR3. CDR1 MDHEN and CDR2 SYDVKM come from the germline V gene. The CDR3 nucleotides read TGTGCCAGCATGGCAGGGGGGTATGAAAAACTGTTTTTT. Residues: CASMAGGYEKLFF.

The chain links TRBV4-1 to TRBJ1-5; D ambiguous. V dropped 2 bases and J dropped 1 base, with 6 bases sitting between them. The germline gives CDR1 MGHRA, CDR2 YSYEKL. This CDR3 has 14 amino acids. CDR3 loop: CASSQSDSNQPQHF. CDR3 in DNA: TGCGCCAGCAGCCAATCCGACAGCAATCAGCCCCAGCATTTT.

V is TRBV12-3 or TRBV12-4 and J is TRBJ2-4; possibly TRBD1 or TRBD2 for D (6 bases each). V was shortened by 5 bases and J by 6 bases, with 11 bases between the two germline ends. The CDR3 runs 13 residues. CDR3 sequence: CASSRQEGNIQYF. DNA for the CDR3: TGTGCCAGCAGTCGACAGGAGGGAAACATTCAGTACTTC.

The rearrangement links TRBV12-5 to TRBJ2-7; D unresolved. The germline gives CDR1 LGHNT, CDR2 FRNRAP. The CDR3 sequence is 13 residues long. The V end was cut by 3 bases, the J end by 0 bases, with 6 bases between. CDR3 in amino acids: CASGLGISYEQYF. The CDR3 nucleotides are TGTGCTAGTGGTTTAGGGATCTCCTACGAGCAGTACTTC.

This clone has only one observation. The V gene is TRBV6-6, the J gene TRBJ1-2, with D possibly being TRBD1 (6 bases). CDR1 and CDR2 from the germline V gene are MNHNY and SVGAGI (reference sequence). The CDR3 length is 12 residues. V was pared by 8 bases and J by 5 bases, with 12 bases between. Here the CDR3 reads CASVDRPYGYTF. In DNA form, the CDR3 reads TGTGCCAGCGTGGACAGACCATATGGCTACACCTTC.

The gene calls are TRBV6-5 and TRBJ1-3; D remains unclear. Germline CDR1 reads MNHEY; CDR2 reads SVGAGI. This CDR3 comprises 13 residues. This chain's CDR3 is CAVAPGFGNTIYF. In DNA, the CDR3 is TGTGCGGTCGCCCCGGGATTCGGAAACACCATATATTTT.

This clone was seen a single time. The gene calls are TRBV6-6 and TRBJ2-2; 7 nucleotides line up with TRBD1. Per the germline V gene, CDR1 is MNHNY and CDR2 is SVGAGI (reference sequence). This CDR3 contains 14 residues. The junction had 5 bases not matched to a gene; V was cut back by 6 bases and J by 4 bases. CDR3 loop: CASSHRGSTGELFF. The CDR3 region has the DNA TGTGCCAGCAGCCACAGGGGAAGCACCGGGGAGCTGTTTTTT.

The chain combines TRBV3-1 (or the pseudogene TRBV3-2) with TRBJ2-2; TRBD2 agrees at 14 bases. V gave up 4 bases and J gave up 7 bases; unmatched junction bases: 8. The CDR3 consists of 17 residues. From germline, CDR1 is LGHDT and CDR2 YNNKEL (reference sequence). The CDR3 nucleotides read TGTGCCAGCAGCCCCGGGACTAGCGGGGGACTGAGCGGGGAGCTGTTTTTT. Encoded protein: CASSPGTSGGLSGELFF.

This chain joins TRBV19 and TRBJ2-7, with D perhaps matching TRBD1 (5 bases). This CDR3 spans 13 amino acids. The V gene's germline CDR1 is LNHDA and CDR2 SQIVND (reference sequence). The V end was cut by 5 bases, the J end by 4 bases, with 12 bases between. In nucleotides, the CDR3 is TGTGCCAGTAGTGGGGTCAGGGCTTACGAGCAGTACTTC. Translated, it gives CASSGVRAYEQYF.

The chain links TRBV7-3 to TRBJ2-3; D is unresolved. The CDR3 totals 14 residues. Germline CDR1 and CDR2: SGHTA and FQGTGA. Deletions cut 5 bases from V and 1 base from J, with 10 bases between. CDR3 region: CASSPSGGTDTQYF. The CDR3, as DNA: TGTGCCAGCAGCCCCAGTGGGGGCACAGATACGCAGTATTTT.

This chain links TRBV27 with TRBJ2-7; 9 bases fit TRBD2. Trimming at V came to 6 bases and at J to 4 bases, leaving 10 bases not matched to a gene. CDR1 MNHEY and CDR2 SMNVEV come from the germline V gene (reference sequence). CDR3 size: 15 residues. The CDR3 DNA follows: TGTGCCAGCAGATATAGCGGGGGCCCAAATTACGAGCAGTACTTC. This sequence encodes CASRYSGGPNYEQYF.

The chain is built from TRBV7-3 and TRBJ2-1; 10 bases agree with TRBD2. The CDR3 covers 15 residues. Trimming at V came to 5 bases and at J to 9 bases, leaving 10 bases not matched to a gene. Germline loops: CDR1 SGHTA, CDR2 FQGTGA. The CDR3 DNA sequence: TGTGCCAGCAGCGTTAGCGGGGGGCTTGGAGGTGAGCAGTTCTTC. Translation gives CASSVSGGLGGEQFF.

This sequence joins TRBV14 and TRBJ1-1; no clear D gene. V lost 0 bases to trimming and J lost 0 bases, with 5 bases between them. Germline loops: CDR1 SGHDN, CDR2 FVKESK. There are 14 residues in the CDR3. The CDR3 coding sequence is TGTGCCAGCAGCCAAGACGCGATGAACACTGAAGCTTTCTTT. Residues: CASSQDAMNTEAFF.

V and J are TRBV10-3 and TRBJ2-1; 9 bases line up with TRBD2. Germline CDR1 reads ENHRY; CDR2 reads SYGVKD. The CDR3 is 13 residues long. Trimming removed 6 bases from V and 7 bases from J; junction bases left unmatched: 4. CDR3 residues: CAISPGLANEQFF. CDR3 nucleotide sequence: TGTGCCATCAGCCCGGGACTAGCAAATGAGCAGTTCTTC.

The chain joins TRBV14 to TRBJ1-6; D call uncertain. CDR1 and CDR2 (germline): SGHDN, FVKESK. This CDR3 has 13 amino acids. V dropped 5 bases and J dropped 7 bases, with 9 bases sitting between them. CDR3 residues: CASSFGGNSPLHF. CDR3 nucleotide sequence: TGTGCCAGCAGCTTTGGTGGGAATTCACCCCTCCACTTT.

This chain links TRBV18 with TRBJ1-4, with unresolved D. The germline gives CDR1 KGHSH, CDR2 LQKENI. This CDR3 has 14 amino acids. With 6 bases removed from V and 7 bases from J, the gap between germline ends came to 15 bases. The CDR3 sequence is CASSLGPVGEKLFF. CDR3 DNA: TGTGCCAGCTCCCTCGGGCCAGTCGGTGAAAAACTGTTTTTT.

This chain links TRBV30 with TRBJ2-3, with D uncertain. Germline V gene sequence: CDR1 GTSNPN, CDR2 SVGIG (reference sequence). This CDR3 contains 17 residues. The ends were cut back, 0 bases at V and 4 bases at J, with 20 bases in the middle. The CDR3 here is CAWSVRVGQPTPDTQYF. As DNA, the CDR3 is TGTGCCTGGAGTGTACGGGTCGGTCAACCAACACCAGATACGCAGTATTTT.

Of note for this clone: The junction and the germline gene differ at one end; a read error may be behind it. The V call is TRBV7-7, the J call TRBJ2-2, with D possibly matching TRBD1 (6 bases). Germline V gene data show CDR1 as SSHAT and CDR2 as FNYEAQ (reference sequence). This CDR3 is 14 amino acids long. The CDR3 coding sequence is TGTGCTAGCAGCTTAGAATCAGGGGCCGGGGAGCTGTTTTTT. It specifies CASSLESGAGELFF.

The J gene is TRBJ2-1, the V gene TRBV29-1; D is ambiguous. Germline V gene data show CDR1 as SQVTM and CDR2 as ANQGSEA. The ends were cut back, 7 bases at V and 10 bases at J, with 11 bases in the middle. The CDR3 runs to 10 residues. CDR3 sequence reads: CSASMGEQFF. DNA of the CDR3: TGCAGCGCCTCCATGGGGGAGCAGTTCTTC.

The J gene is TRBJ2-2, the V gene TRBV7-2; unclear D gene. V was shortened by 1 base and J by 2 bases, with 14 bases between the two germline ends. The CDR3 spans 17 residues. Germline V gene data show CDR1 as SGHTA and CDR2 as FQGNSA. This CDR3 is CASSLGIITRNTGELFF. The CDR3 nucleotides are TGTGCCAGCAGCTTAGGAATAATAACACGAAACACCGGGGAGCTGTTTTTT.

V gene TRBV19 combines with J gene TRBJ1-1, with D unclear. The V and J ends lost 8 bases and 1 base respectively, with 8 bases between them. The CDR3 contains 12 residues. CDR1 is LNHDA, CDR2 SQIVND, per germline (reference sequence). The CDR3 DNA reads TGTGCCAGTGGTAAAAGGAACACTGAAGCTTTCTTT. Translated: CASGKRNTEAFF. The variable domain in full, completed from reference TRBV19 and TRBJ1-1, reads DGGITQSPKYLFRKEGQNVTLSCEQNLNHDAMYWYRQDPGQGLRLIYYSQIVNDFQKGDIAEGYSVSREKKESFPLTVTSAQKNPTAFYLCASGKRNTEAFFGQGTRLTVV.

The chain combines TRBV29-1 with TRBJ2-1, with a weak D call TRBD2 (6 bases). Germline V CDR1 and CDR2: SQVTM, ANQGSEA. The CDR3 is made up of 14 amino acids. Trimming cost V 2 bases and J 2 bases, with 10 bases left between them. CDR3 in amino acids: CSVERPGAYNEQFF. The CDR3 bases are TGCAGCGTTGAACGCCCGGGGGCCTACAATGAGCAGTTCTTC.

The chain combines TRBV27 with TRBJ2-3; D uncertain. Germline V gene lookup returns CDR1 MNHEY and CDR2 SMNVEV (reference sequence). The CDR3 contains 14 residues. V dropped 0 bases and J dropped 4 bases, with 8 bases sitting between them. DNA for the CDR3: TGTGCCAGCAGTTTATCTCGCAGACCAGATACGCAGTATTTT. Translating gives CASSLSRRPDTQYF.

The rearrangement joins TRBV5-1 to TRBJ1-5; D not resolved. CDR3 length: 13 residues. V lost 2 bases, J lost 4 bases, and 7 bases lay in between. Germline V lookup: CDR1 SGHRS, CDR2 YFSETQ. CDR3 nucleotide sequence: TGCGCCAGCAGCTTTGGGCAGAATCAGCCCCAGCATTTT. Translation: CASSFGQNQPQHF.

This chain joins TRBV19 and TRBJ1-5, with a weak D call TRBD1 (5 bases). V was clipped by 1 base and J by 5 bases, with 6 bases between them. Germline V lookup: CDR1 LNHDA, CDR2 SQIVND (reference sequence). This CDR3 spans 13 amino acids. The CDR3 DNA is TGTGCCAGTAGTATAGGGGGCGATCAGCCCCAGCATTTT. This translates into CASSIGGDQPQHF.

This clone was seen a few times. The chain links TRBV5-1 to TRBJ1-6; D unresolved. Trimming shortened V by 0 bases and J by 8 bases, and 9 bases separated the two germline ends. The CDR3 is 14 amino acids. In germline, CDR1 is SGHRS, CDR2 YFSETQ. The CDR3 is CASSLETEHSPLHF. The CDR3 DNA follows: TGCGCCAGCAGCTTGGAAACTGAACATTCACCCCTCCACTTT.

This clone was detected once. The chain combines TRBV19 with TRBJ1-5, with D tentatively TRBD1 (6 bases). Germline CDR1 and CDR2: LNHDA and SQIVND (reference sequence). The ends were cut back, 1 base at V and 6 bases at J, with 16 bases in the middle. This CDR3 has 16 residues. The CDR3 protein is CASSIVPGAIGQPQHF. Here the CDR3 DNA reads TGTGCCAGTAGTATAGTACCGGGGGCCATCGGTCAGCCCCAGCATTTT.

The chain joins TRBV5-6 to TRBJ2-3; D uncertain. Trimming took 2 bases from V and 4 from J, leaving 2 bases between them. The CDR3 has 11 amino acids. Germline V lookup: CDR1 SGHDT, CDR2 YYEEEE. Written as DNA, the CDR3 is TGTGCCAGCAGCTTTGCAGATACGCAGTATTTT. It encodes CASSFADTQYF.